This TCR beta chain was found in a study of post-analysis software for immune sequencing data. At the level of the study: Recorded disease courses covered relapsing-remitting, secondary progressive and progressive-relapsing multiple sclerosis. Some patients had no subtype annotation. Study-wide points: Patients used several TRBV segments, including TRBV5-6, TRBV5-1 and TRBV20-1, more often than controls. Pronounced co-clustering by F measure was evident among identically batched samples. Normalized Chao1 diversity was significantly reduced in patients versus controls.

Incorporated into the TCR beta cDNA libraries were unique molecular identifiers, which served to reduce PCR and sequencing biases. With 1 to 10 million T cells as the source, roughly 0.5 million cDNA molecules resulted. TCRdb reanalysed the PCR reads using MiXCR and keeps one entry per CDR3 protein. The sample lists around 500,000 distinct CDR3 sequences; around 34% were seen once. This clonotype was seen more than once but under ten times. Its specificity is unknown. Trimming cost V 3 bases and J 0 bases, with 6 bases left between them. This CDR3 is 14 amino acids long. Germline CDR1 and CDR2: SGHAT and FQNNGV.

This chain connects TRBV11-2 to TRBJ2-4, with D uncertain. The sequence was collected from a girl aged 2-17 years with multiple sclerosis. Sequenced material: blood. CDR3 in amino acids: CASSFILAKNIQYF. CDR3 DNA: TGTGCCAGCAGCTTTATCCTAGCCAAAAACATTCAGTACTTC.